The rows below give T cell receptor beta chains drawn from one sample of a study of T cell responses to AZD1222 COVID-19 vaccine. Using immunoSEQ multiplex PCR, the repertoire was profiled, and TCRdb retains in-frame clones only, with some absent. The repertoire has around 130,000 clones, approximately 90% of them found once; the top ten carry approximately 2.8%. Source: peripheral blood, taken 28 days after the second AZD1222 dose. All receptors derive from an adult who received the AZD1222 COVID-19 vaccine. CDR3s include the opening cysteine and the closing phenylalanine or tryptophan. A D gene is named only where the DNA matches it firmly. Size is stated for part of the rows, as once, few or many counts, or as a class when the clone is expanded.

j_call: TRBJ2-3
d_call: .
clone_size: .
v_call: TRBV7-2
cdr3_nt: TGTGCCAGCAGACTAGCTTTTAGCACAGATACGCAGTATTTT
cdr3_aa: CASRLAFSTDTQYF

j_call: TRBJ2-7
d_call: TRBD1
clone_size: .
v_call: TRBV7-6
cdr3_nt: TGTGCCAGCAGCCCTTGGGTAGGACAGGGTTATAGCGAGCAGTACTTC
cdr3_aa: CASSPWVGQGYSEQYF

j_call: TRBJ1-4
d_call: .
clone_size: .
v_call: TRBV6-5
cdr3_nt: TGTGCCAGCAGTTACTCCCAGGGGAATGAAAAACTGTTTTTT
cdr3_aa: CASSYSQGNEKLFF

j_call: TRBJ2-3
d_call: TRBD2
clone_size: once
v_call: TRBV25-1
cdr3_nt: TGTGCCAGCAGTGATGCGGGAGGCACAGATACGCAGTATTTT
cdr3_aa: CASSDAGGTDTQYF

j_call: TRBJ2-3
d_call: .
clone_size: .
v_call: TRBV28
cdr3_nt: TGTGCCAGCAGTCCACCGGGACCGAACACAGATACGCAGTATTTT
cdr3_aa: CASSPPGPNTDTQYF

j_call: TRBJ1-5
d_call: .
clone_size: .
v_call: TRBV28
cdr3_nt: TGTGCCAGCAGCCCCCCCGGAGCAACTCCCAATCAGCCCCAGCATTTT
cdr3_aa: CASSPPGATPNQPQHF

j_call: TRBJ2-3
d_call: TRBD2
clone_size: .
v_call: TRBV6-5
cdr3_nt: TGTGCCAGCAGTTACGCTCTCGGGGGGACAGATACGCAGTATTTT
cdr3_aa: CASSYALGGTDTQYF

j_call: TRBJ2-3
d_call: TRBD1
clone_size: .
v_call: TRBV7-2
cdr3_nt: TGTGCCAGCAGTCCTCAGGGGGGCACAGATACGCAGTATTTT
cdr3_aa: CASSPQGGTDTQYF

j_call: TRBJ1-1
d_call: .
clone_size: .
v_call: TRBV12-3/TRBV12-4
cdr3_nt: TGTGCCAGCAATGGGGGGTACACTGAAGCTTTCTTT
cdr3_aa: CASNGGYTEAFF

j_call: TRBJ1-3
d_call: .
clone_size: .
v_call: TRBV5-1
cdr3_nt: TGCGCCAGCAGTCCCGGGCCAGGGGAAGGAAACACCATATATTTT
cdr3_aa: CASSPGPGEGNTIYF

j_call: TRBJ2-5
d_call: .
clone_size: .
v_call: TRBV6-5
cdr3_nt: TGTGCTGGGGCTAGTAGGTCTGAGACCCAGTACTTC
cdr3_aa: CAGASRSETQYF

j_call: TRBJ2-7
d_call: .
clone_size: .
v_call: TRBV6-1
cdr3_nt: TGTGCCAGCAGTGATCCGGTACTAGCAGATGACGAGCAGTACTTC
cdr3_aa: CASSDPVLADDEQYF

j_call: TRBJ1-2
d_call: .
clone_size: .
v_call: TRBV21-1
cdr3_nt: TGTGCCAGCAGAAAAGAGGGGCAGGGAGCAAACTATGGCTACACCTTC
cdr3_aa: CASRKEGQGANYGYTF

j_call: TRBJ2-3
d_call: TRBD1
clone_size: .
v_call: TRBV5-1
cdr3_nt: TGCGCCAGCAGCACGGGACAGGGGGCAGTCACAGATACGCAGTATTTT
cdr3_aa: CASSTGQGAVTDTQYF

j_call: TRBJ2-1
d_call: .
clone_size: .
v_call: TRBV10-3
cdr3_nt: TGTGCCATCTCATCCGGGGGGCTGGAGCTGCATGAGCAGTTCTTC
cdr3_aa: CAISSGGLELHEQFF

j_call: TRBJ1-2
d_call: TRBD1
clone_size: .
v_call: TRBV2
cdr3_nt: TGTGCCAGCAAGGACGGGACAGCTCTTAACTATGGCTACACCTTC
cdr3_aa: CASKDGTALNYGYTF

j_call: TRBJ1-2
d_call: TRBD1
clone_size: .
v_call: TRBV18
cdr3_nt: TGTGCCAGCTCACCCGGGACAGGTCTCGCCTATGGCTACACCTTC
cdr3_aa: CASSPGTGLAYGYTF

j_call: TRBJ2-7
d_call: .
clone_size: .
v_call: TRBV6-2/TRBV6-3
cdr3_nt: TGTGCCAGCAGCTGGACCTACGAGCAGTACTTC
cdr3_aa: CASSWTYEQYF

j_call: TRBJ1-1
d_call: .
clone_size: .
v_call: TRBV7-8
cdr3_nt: TGTGCCAGCAGCTTAATGCAAAGTGGCACTGAAGCTTTCTTT
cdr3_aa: CASSLMQSGTEAFF

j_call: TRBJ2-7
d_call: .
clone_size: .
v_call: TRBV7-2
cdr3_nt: TGTGCCAGCAGCTCCCCGAGGGGGTGGCAGTACTTC
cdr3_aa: CASSSPRGWQYF

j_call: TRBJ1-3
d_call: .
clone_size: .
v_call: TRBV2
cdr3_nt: TGTGCCAGCAGTGCAGGGCCGGCTGGAAACACCATATATTTT
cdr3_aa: CASSAGPAGNTIYF

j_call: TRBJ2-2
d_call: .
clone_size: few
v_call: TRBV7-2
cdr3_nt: TGTGCCAGCAGCGCTCTGGGACACTTGAACACCGGGGAGCTGTTTTTT
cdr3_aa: CASSALGHLNTGELFF

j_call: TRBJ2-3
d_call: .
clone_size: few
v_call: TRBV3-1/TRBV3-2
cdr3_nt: TGTGCCAGCAGCCAGGGGGGTACAGATACGCAGTATTTT
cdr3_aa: CASSQGGTDTQYF

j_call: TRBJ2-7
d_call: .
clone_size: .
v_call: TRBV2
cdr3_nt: TGTGCCAGCAAGGGGGGACGGAACCTCTACGAGCAGTACTTC
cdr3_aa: CASKGGRNLYEQYF

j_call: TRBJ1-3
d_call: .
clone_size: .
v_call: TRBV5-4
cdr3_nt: TGTGCCAGCAGCCGGCGTCCGGGACCCGTCTCTGGAAACACCATATATTTT
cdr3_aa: CASSRRPGPVSGNTIYF

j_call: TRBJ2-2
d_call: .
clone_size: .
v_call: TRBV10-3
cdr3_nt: TGTGCCATGACCGGGGCGAACACCGGGGAGCTGTTTTTT
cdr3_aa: CAMTGANTGELFF

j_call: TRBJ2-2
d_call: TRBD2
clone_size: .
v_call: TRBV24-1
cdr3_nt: TGTGCCACCAGTGACCCGGGGGAGGGTGCCGGGGAGCTGTTTTTT
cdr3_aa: CATSDPGEGAGELFF

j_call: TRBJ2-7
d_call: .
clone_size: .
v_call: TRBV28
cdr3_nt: TGTGCCAGCAGCATGGACCATAGGACCTACGAGCAGTACTTC
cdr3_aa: CASSMDHRTYEQYF

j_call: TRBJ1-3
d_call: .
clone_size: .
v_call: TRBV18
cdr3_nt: TGTGCCAGCTCACTCCCGGGAATCGCCATATATTTT
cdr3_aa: CASSLPGIAIYF

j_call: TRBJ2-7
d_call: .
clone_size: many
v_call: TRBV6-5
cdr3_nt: TGTGCCAGCAGTTCTCCCGGCCGGCTGAAACGGTACGAGCAGTACTTC
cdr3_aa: CASSSPGRLKRYEQYF

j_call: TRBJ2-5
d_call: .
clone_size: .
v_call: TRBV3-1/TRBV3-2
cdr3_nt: TGTGCCAGCAGCCAAGAGAGAGGGACCCAGTACTTC
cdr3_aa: CASSQERGTQYF

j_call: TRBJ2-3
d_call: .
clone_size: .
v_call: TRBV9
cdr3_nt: TGTGCCAGCAGCGAACTAGGATACAGCACAGATACGCAGTATTTT
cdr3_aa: CASSELGYSTDTQYF

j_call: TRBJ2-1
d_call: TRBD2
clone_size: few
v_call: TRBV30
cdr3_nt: TGTGCCTGGAGTGTAGCTAGCGGGAGCTCCTACAATGAGCAGTTCTTC
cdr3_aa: CAWSVASGSSYNEQFF

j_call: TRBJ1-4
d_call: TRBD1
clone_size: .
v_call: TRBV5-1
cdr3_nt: TGCGCCAGCAGCCTGACAGGGGGCTCGACTAATGAAAAACTGTTTTTT
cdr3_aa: CASSLTGGSTNEKLFF

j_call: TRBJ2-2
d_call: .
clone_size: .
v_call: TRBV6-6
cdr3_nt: TGTGCCAGCAGACGGCCAGGGGACACCGGGGAGCTGTTTTTT
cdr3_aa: CASRRPGDTGELFF

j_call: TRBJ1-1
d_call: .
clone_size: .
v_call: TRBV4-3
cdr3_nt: TGCGCCAGCAGCCAAGAGGGTGGGGGGCAGTTTGAAGCTTTCTTT
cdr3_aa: CASSQEGGGQFEAFF

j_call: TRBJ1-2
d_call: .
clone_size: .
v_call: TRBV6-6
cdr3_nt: TGTGCCAGCAGTTCAGGACTGATCTATGGCTACACCTTC
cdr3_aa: CASSSGLIYGYTF